The 3 T cell receptor beta chains below were found in one sample sequenced in a study of T-cell reconstitution after alpha-beta-depleted transplantation in children. The library targeted TCRbeta and was prepared with unique molecular identifiers. TCRdb re-derived calls from the PCR reads in MiXCR, one entry per CDR3 protein. The sample yields about 110,000 distinct CDR3 sequences, about 9.3% seen once. Specimen: PBMCs from the stem cell graft donor, collected from the stem cell graft. These receptors all come from a human donor who donated a stem cell graft to a child with acute lymphoblastic leukemia.

This clonotype was detected many times. This rearrangement joins TRBV5-1 to TRBJ2-2, with TRBD2 as a possible D gene (6 bases). The CDR3 extends over 14 amino acids. With 3 bases removed from V and 4 bases from J, the gap between germline ends came to 10 bases. Germline V CDR1 and CDR2: SGHRS, YFSETQ. The CDR3 loop is CASSSTRGTGELFF. The CDR3 nucleotides read TGCGCCAGCAGCTCTACGCGGGGCACCGGGGAGCTGTTTTTT.

This clonotype was counted at least ten times. This chain uses TRBV5-1 with TRBJ2-1, with 12 bases lining up with TRBD2. Germline trimming cut 4 bases from V and 9 bases from J; bases unmatched to any gene: 8. The germline gives CDR1 SGHRS, CDR2 YFSETQ. This CDR3 is 15 amino acids long. The CDR3 loop reads CASSRETSGSAEQFF. In DNA form, the CDR3 reads TGCGCCAGCAGCCGGGAGACTAGCGGGAGCGCTGAGCAGTTCTTC.

This clonotype was observed many times. The rearrangement links TRBV5-1 to TRBJ2-5; tentatively, D is TRBD2 (6 bases). Deletions cut 2 bases from V and 3 bases from J, with 11 bases between. This CDR3 is built from 14 residues. The germline V gene encodes CDR1 SGHRS and CDR2 YFSETQ. CDR3 nucleotide sequence: TGCGCCAGCAGCTTTGAGGGAGGTGAAGAGACCCAGTACTTC. Encoded protein: CASSFEGGEETQYF. Together with reference TRBV5-1 and TRBJ2-5, the CDR3 gives the full variable domain: KAGVTQTPRYLIKTRGQQVTLSCSPISGHRSVSWYQQTPGQGLQFLFEYFSETQRNKGNFPGRFSGRQFSNSRSEMNVSTLELGDSALYLCASSFEGGEETQYFGPGTRLLVL.